This T cell receptor (beta chain) is from a study of blood T cell repertoires in COVID-19. Across the whole study: PBMCs, B-cell-depleted T cells, or T cells provided the cDNA or gDNA that made up the material.

Per the original data handling: Using reference gene primer amplification, nucleated cell counts were estimated. The assay was immunoSEQ multiplex PCR, and TCRdb's table has in-frame clones only and misses some. That table is the source of V, J and clone size, and D and trimming were worked out from the DNA. The table has approximately 130,000 clones, 85% to 90% seen once. The CDR3 spans 16 residues. Germline loops: CDR1 KGHSH, CDR2 LQKENI. The V gene lost 2 bases and the J gene lost 3 bases, with 13 bases spanning the gap. This sequence was found in a woman aged 45-65 years with acute or convalescent COVID-19. The sample was peripheral blood. The V gene is TRBV18, the J gene TRBJ1-4; D remains ambiguous. CDR3: CASSPNIGRSNEKLFF. CDR3 nucleotide sequence: TGTGCCAGCTCACCAAATATCGGCAGGTCTAATGAAAAACTGTTTTTT.